The 16 T cell receptor beta chains presented below share a single source sample, sequenced in a study of OX40 agonist ivuxolimab in advanced cancers. Data came from immunoSEQ multiplex PCR; TCRdb stores just in-frame clones and leaves some out. This sample carries about 33,000 clones, about 92% of them seen once, and the ten largest clones take about 0.89%. The material sequenced was CD4+ or CD8+ T cells sorted from blood, taken in a trial of the OX40 agonist ivuxolimab. These receptor sequences come from an adult with an advanced solid tumor such as melanoma, head and neck, liver or kidney cancer.

The rearrangement links TRBV6-5 to TRBJ1-1; D ambiguous. Germline V gene data show CDR1 as MNHEY and CDR2 as SVGAGI. This CDR3 has 13 residues. Trimming left V 2 bases short and J 1 base short, with 5 bases between. CDR3: CASSYGRNTEAFF. In DNA, the CDR3 is TGTGCCAGCAGTTACGGCAGGAACACTGAAGCTTTCTTT.

The chain joins TRBV13 to TRBJ1-4, with 10 bases aligning to TRBD1. The CDR3 totals 15 residues. Unmatched junction bases numbered 6, after V lost 5 bases and J lost 6 bases. The germline V gene encodes CDR1 PRHDT and CDR2 FYEKMQ (reference sequence). For the CDR3, the DNA is TGTGCCAGCAGCCAAATCGACAGGGGGCATGAAAAACTGTTTTTT. As protein: CASSQIDRGHEKLFF.

The CDR3 DNA is TGTGCCAGCAGCCTACATGCGGGAAACACCATATATTTT. This encodes CASSLHAGNTIYF. This chain links TRBV7-7 with TRBJ1-3; D unclear. CDR3 size: 13 residues. The germline CDR1 and CDR2 sequences are SSHAT and FNYEAQ (reference sequence). Trimming pared 5 bases from V and 4 bases from J, leaving 9 bases between.

The chain is built from TRBV2 and TRBJ1-5; tentatively, D is TRBD1 (6 bases). The ends were cut back, 7 bases at V and 4 bases at J, with 14 bases in the middle. The CDR3 totals 14 residues. CDR1 and CDR2 (germline): SNHLY, FYNNEI. The DNA for the CDR3 is TGTGCCAGCACCTGGAACAGGGTGAATCAGCCCCAGCATTTT. Residues: CASTWNRVNQPQHF.

The chain carries TRBV7-3 and TRBJ2-3; D is ambiguous. Germline CDR1 is SGHTA and CDR2 is FQGTGA. The CDR3 has 13 residues. Trimming cost V 0 bases and J 3 bases, with 4 bases left between them. In DNA form, the CDR3 reads TGTGCCAGCAGCTTAACGGGGACAGATACGCAGTATTTT. Amino acid sequence: CASSLTGTDTQYF.

V is TRBV6-1 and J is TRBJ2-5, with D uncertain. The CDR3 length is 13 residues. In germline, CDR1 is MNHNS, CDR2 SASEGT. Deletions cut 4 bases from V and 4 bases from J, with 10 bases between. CDR3 DNA sequence: TGTGCCAGCAGTGCCATGACGGTAGAGACCCAGTACTTC. Translated: CASSAMTVETQYF.

The chain carries TRBV7-9 and TRBJ1-6, with D hard to call. Germline V gene data show CDR1 as SEHNR and CDR2 as FQNEAQ (reference sequence). This CDR3 is 15 amino acids long. V lost 1 base and J lost 6, with 10 bases in between. The chain's CDR3 is CASSLVSGFNSPLHF. Here the CDR3 DNA reads TGTGCCAGCAGCTTAGTTTCCGGGTTTAATTCACCCCTCCACTTT.

This chain connects TRBV5-6 to TRBJ1-1, with D perhaps matching TRBD1 (6 bases). With 0 bases removed from V and 5 bases from J, the gap between germline ends came to 8 bases. CDR3 size: 13 residues. CDR1 is SGHDT, CDR2 YYEEEE, per germline. CDR3 coding DNA: TGTGCCAGCAGCTTGGAGGGGGGGACTGAAGCTTTCTTT. This sequence encodes CASSLEGGTEAFF. The entire variable domain, with the rest obtained from reference TRBV5-6 and TRBJ1-1, is as follows: DAGVTQSPTHLIKTRGQQVTLRCSPKSGHDTVSWYQQALGQGPQFIFQYYEEEERQRGNFPDRFSGHQFPNYSSELNVNALLLGDSALYLCASSLEGGTEAFFGQGTRLTVV.

This clone turned up a few times. V gene TRBV13 combines with J gene TRBJ2-5; 7 nucleotides line up with TRBD1. This CDR3 contains 16 residues. Trimming removed 4 bases from V and 1 base from J; junction bases left unmatched: 9. Germline V gene data show CDR1 as PRHDT and CDR2 as FYEKMQ (reference sequence). CDR3 coding DNA: TGTGCCAGCAGCTCTACGACAGGGTATCGCCAAGAGACCCAGTACTTC. This encodes CASSSTTGYRQETQYF.

The chain employs TRBV4-3 and TRBJ2-1; 11 nucleotides align to TRBD2. The CDR3 has 20 amino acids. J lost 0 bases, V lost 0 bases, and 10 bases had no gene match. CDR1 and CDR2 (germline): LGHNA, YSLEER. The CDR3 nucleotides read TGCGCCAGCAGCCAAGATTTGGAACTAGCGGGAGACCTCTCCTACAATGAGCAGTTCTTC. Protein: CASSQDLELAGDLSYNEQFF.

V gene TRBV7-2 combines with J gene TRBJ2-2; D possibly uses TRBD1 or TRBD2 (6 bases each). The V end was cut by 4 bases, the J end by 7 bases, with 16 bases between. The CDR3 is made up of 15 amino acids. Germline CDR1 SGHTA, CDR2 FQGNSA. The CDR3 sequence is CASSYHDRRGGELFF. Written as DNA, the CDR3 is TGTGCCAGCAGCTATCACGACAGGAGGGGCGGGGAGCTGTTTTTT.

The chain employs TRBV19 and TRBJ2-2; D is ambiguous. The CDR3 runs to 14 residues. Germline V gene lookup returns CDR1 LNHDA and CDR2 SQIVND (reference sequence). V was shortened by 6 bases and J by 0 bases, with 8 bases between the two germline ends. In nucleotides, the CDR3 is TGTGCCAGTAGCTCAGGCGCGAACACCGGGGAGCTGTTTTTT. This codes for CASSSGANTGELFF.

The chain couples TRBV29-1 to TRBJ1-1; weak D call: TRBD1 (6 bases). The ends were cut back, 6 bases at V and 0 bases at J, with 11 bases in the middle. CDR3 length equals 13 residues. Germline CDR1 SQVTM, CDR2 ANQGSEA. The CDR3 spells CSVSDRMNTEAFF. Here the CDR3 DNA reads TGCAGCGTGTCGGACAGAATGAACACTGAAGCTTTCTTT.

The V gene is TRBV18, the J gene TRBJ1-4; TRBD1 matches at 10 bases. V dropped 5 bases and J dropped 0; count of bases not matched to a gene: 12. The CDR3 runs to 19 residues. Looked up from germline, CDR1 is KGHSH and CDR2 is LQKENI. The CDR3: CASSVSGTGVLATNEKLFF. CDR3 bases: TGTGCCAGCTCAGTTTCCGGGACAGGGGTCCTTGCAACTAATGAAAAACTGTTTTTT.

This rearrangement joins TRBV28 to TRBJ2-1; D unclear. Trimming cost V 5 bases and J 4 bases, with 18 bases left between them. The CDR3 is made up of 16 amino acids. Per the germline V gene, CDR1 is MDHEN and CDR2 is SYDVKM. CDR3 in amino acids: CASSPLLERLYNEQFF. The DNA of the CDR3 is TGTGCCAGCAGTCCCCTTTTGGAGCGCTTATACAATGAGCAGTTCTTC.

This clone was seen just once. This chain links TRBV5-6 with TRBJ2-7; D gene unclear. Between the trimmed V and J ends, which lost 4 bases and 0 bases, there was a span of 5 bases. Germline loops: CDR1 SGHDT, CDR2 YYEEEE. CDR3 length equals 12 residues. Here the CDR3 DNA reads TGTGCCAGCAGCCCCTACTCCTACGAGCAGTACTTC. Translation: CASSPYSYEQYF.